This TCR beta chain was sequenced for a study of beta chain features in type 1 diabetes (dated 2018 in TCRdb). General notes on the study: Mean age, gender distribution, total cell number and subset yield were not different between patients and healthy donors. A total of about 99,000,000 sorted cells were examined across all samples, and RNA yield correlated strongly with the number of cells per subset. In the study, recently diagnosed type 1 diabetes patients and matched healthy donors were compared on the TCRB repertoires of their sorted circulating CD4+ T cell subsets. Naive and central memory subsets were obtained from all 30 or so donors, but regulatory and stem cell-like memory subsets were isolated from only 8 patients and roughly eight healthy donors.

The entire isolated RNA was reverse transcribed using the High Capacity cDNA Reverse Transcription Kit, and thus expressed TCRB transcripts were sequenced. Deep immunoSEQ sequencing was performed on naive, central memory and regulatory T cell samples, with an average of approximately 3.9 million total reads per sample. Sorted cells were lysed in RLT buffer and RNA was extracted with DNase-treated RNeasy Micro or Mini kits, depending on cell number. Each cell subset was processed separately to prevent cross-contamination, with patient and healthy donor samples processed together. The immunoSEQ multiplex PCR was used to amplify TCRB sequences from cDNA, generating 87-bp fragments that spanned the CDR3 region. The amplicons were sequenced using the Illumina HiSeq platform. As for the authors' bioinformatics: PCR bias was computationally corrected using synthetic template baselines, reads within Hamming distance 2 were collapsed, and singletons that could not be merged were discarded. By aligning reads against IMGT, V, D and J genes, CDR3 length, and insertions or deletions at six rearrangement sites were assigned. Within each subset, clonotype counts were normalized to sorted cell number, and only after that were true diversity and Gini coefficients computed with the tcR R package. The overlap coefficient, calculated on TCRB nucleotide sequences, was used to measure repertoire sharing. Out-of-frame TCRB sequences from naive cells were analyzed to stand in for the pre-selection repertoire. TCRdb's version of the immuneACCESS table is confined to in-frame rearrangements and falls short of the full clone set. An unresolved V gene accounts for under half of the shortfall where checked; the remainder is of unknown origin. The V and J calls and clone size come from that table; D and trimming were worked out from the DNA. Present in this sample are 350,000 to 450,000 clones, approximately 15% of which were seen just once. The ten largest clones take up approximately 0.035% of the sample.

Reading from cysteine to phenylalanine, the CDR3 counts 17 amino acids. Just CDR3 DNA is preserved here, 51 bases in frame from base 1. CDR1 and CDR2 (SEHNR, FQNEAQ) derive from the germline V gene (reference sequence). Ends trimmed: V by 6 bases, J by 5 bases; bases unmatched to a gene: 17. Each donor gave one peripheral blood draw, averaging approximately 110 mL, which was collected into heparinised tubes. Naive, central memory, regulatory and stem cell-like memory CD4+ T cells were sorted on a BD FACSAria II using a panel including CD45RO, CCR7, CD25, CD127, CD95 and CD27. Every sorted population had a purity above 95%. PBMCs were isolated immediately by Lymphoprep density gradient centrifugation and stained directly without culture. So that batch effects would be minimized, each experiment stained and sorted samples in pairs, pairing one healthy donor with one patient. Results the study describes overall, beyond this receptor: PCR may preferentially amplify shorter templates, but because patient and control samples were amplified and corrected together, any resulting skew would affect both groups equally. At VDJ recombination sites, patients with type 1 diabetes made fewer insertions and deleted more nucleotides, a pattern implying thymic rearrangement abnormalities. Because the HLA sub-analyses included only small numbers of individuals, any influence of HLA type on TCRB rearrangement was left unresolved. Because cDNA was sequenced instead of genomic DNA, activated cells with high expression could be over-represented, although the groups did not differ in activation or CD3 levels. The naive, central memory and regulatory TCRB repertoires appeared to resemble one another more closely among patients than among healthy donors. A moderate but significant shortening of TCRB CDR3 length was observed in type 1 diabetes patients in all four CD4+ subsets.

This clone showed up just a few times. No cognate antigen has been identified for it. The record has no base qualities; no much larger clone is one base away. Sequenced sample: naive CD4+ T cells from blood. In the paper's terms, the cell subset or site label means: true naive CD4+ T cells. The receptor's source is a man younger than 40 in good health. The rearrangement combines TRBV7-9 with TRBJ2-7, with 9 middle bases fitting TRBD1. CDR3 reads: CASRTWSQQGASDEQYF. The DNA sequence follows: TGTGCCAGCAGAACATGGTCCCAACAGGGGGCGAGTGACGAGCAGTACTTC. With the rest looked up from the reference TRBV7-9 and TRBJ2-7 genes rather than sequenced, the full variable domain is DTGVSQNPRHKITKRGQNVTFRCDPISEHNRLYWYRQTLGQGPEFLTYFQNEAQLEKSRLLSDRFSAERPKGSFSTLEIQRTEQGDSAMYLCASRTWSQQGASDEQYFGPGTRLTVT.